The clone carrying this TCR beta chain was picked up one time. Its specificity is not known. It was RNA transcripts that yielded the amplified TCR beta CDR3 regions. The primer set for the first-round RT-PCR of the TCR CDR3 was HTBI. A single record per CDR3 protein comes from TCRdb applying MiXCR to the multiplex PCR reads. The sample lists 500,000 to 750,000 distinct CDR3 sequences, over 12% occurring once. Germline loops: CDR1 SNHLY, CDR2 FYNNEI. The V end lost 8 bases, the J end lost 0 bases, and 30 bases lay between the germline ends. The CDR3 is 20 residues long. This entry comes from a study of T cells in Graves' hyperthyroidism and ophthalmopathy. General observations from the study: Model-based prediction identified ophthalmopathy a median approximately 6.2 months prior to its onset.

J is TRBJ2-3 and V is TRBV2; D perhaps matches TRBD1 (5 bases). Input material: blood. The clonotype originates from a woman under 30 with Graves' ophthalmopathy. CDR3 nucleotides: TGTGCCAGCTCGCCCGACAGTTTACGACCAACCCATTATAGCACAGATACGCAGTATTTT. Protein: CASSPDSLRPTHYSTDTQYF.